This T cell receptor beta chain originates from a study of PD-L1 blockade in urothelial cancer. Study-level information: Male sex and bladder-origin urothelial cancer characterized about 85% of the 29 patients.

TCRdb's table, derived via immunoSEQ multiplex PCR, lists solely in-frame clones and lacks some. The top ten hold 3% to 4% of the sample, which has more than 90,000 clones, approximately 90% seen once. The V and J ends lost 6 bases and 2 bases, in that order; junction bases with no gene match: 7. This CDR3 is 15 amino acids long. Germline CDR1 reads ENHRY; CDR2 reads SYGVKD. Time point: peripheral blood 6 weeks after treatment start. Sequenced here: PBMCs, sampled around atezolizumab (anti-PD-L1) treatment. The origin of this receptor is a man in his sixties with urothelial cancer. The V and J genes are TRBV10-3 and TRBJ1-1; TRBD1 aligns across 9 bases. This chain's CDR3 is CAIRGTGRVNTEAFF. The DNA of the CDR3 is TGTGCCATCAGGGGGACAGGGAGGGTTAACACTGAAGCTTTCTTT.